These 26 T cell receptor beta chains were sequenced from one sample in a study of cytomegalovirus exposure and HLA in healthy donors. PCR amplification relied on 60 Vbeta primers (plus 13 Jbeta primers). Here immunoSEQ multiplex PCR was the method, and the copy in TCRdb shows in-frame clones only, minus some. Of just under 95,000 clones in the sample, over 75% are singletons; the top ten hold roughly 1.1%. Sequencing used PBMCs. The receptors were sampled from a girl aged 2 to 10 in good health and CMV-seropositive.

This sequence joins TRBV7-2 and TRBJ2-7; 13 bases fit TRBD2. This CDR3 comprises 15 residues. V gave up 2 bases and J gave up 7 bases; unmatched junction bases: 5. The germline gives CDR1 SGHTA, CDR2 FQGNSA. For the CDR3, the DNA is TGTGCCAGCAGCTTATCACTAGCGGGAGGGAGAGAGCAGTACTTC. Translated: CASSLSLAGGREQYF.

The rearrangement uses TRBV9 and TRBJ2-7; 10 bases line up with TRBD2. CDR3 length: 15 amino acids. Per germline, CDR1 SGDLS and CDR2 YYNGEE. Germline trimming cut 0 bases from V and 3 bases from J; bases unmatched to any gene: 3. The CDR3 nucleotides read TGTGCCAGCAGCGTAGGGACTAGCGGAATCTACGAGCAGTACTTC. This sequence encodes CASSVGTSGIYEQYF.

This clone was seen just once. The CDR3 protein is CASRQSTGTEKLFF. The CDR3 region has the DNA TGCGCCAGCAGGCAATCGACAGGGACTGAAAAACTGTTTTTT. V and J are TRBV5-1 and TRBJ1-4; TRBD1 matches 7 bases. V lost 5 bases to trimming and J lost 7 bases; unmatched junction nucleotides: 8. The CDR3 extends over 14 amino acids. CDR1 SGHRS and CDR2 YFSETQ come from the germline V gene.

This clone was recorded a few times. The V and J genes are TRBV2 and TRBJ1-1; TRBD1 might be the D (6 bases). The CDR3 sequence is 11 residues long. In germline, CDR1 is SNHLY, CDR2 FYNNEI. V shed 11 bases and J shed 3 bases, with 10 bases lying between them. CDR3 nucleotides: TGTGCCGGAGCAGGGGACACTGAAGCTTTCTTT. This gives the protein CAGAGDTEAFF.

The rearrangement uses TRBV28 and TRBJ2-7; D may be TRBD1 (6 bases). Germline lookup yields CDR1 MDHEN and CDR2 SYDVKM. The V end was cut by 3 bases, the J end by 5 bases, with 11 bases between. CDR3 size: 13 residues. The CDR3 DNA reads as TGTGCCAGCAGTTTCACAGGGTTTAACGAGCAGTACTTC. Amino acids: CASSFTGFNEQYF.

This clone was counted a few times. The CDR3 DNA reads as TGTGCCAGCAGCTCCGGGGGTTTGGAAAGTAATGAAAAACTGTTTTTT. Residues: CASSSGGLESNEKLFF. The rearrangement joins TRBV7-2 to TRBJ1-4; possibly TRBD1 for D (5 bases). This CDR3 region has 16 residues. Trimming took off 4 bases at V and 4 bases at J, with 16 bases between the two ends. CDR1 is SGHTA and CDR2 is FQGNSA in the germline V gene.

This clone came up a few times. The chain uses TRBV7-6 and TRBJ1-1, with 8 nucleotides matching TRBD1. The CDR3 has 15 amino acids. Germline trimming cut 6 bases from V and 5 bases from J; bases unmatched to any gene: 11. Germline CDR1 SGHVS, CDR2 FNYEAQ. CDR3 protein: CASRDGQGGATEAFF. CDR3 bases: TGTGCCAGCAGGGATGGACAGGGCGGAGCGACTGAAGCTTTCTTT.

Only a few counts were recorded for this clone. The chain combines TRBV28 with TRBJ2-7; 10 nucleotides align to TRBD2. V shed 6 bases and J 3 bases; nucleotides not matched to a gene: 11. Germline assignment: CDR1 MDHEN and CDR2 SYDVKM. The CDR3 loop spans 16 amino acids. The CDR3 sequence: CASRAISSGRFYEQYF. Written as DNA, the CDR3 is TGTGCCAGCAGGGCGATTTCTAGCGGGAGATTCTACGAGCAGTACTTC.

Turning to this clone: The sample has other DNA sequences that encode this CDR3 too. The rearrangement joins TRBV27 to TRBJ1-5; D is unresolved. The length of the CDR3 is 14 residues. Germline V gene lookup returns CDR1 MNHEY and CDR2 SMNVEV (reference sequence). V gave up 3 bases and J gave up 2 bases, with 8 bases separating them. CDR3: CASSFGQGNQPQHF. The CDR3 region has the DNA TGTGCCAGCAGTTTTGGGCAGGGCAATCAGCCCCAGCATTTT.

The chain is built from TRBV5-1 and TRBJ1-2; 8 bases map to TRBD1. The CDR3 runs to 17 residues. CDR1 and CDR2 from the germline V gene are SGHRS and YFSETQ. V gave up 4 bases and J gave up 4 bases; unmatched junction bases: 15. CDR3 nucleotide sequence: TGCGCCAGCAGCCCCGGGACAGGCCCTATTCGCGGCTATGGCTACACCTTC. As protein: CASSPGTGPIRGYGYTF. Supplemented by reference TRBV5-1 and TRBJ1-2, the full variable domain reads KAGVTQTPRYLIKTRGQQVTLSCSPISGHRSVSWYQQTPGQGLQFLFEYFSETQRNKGNFPGRFSGRQFSNSRSEMNVSTLELGDSALYLCASSPGTGPIRGYGYTFGSGTRLTVV.

This clone has a single count. One end of the junction does not line up with germline, which may come from a read error. The chain combines TRBV25-1 with TRBJ2-1, with D maybe TRBD1 (6 bases). The CDR3 totals 13 residues. Germline loops: CDR1 MGHDK, CDR2 SYGVNS. The CDR3 is CASSESWDNGQFF. The CDR3 nucleotides read TGTGCCAGCAGTGAAAGCTGGGACAATGGGCAGTTCTTC.

Concerning this clone: Additional DNA sequences in this sample encode the identical CDR3. The genes are TRBV6-5 and TRBJ1-5; 8 nucleotides line up with TRBD1. The CDR3 covers 12 residues. The germline V gene encodes CDR1 MNHEY and CDR2 SVGAGI. The CDR3 sequence is CATRTGNQPQHF. The CDR3 DNA reads TGTGCGACCAGGACAGGGAATCAGCCCCAGCATTTT.

This chain links TRBV5-1 with TRBJ2-3; 12 bases line up with TRBD2. The CDR3 has 16 amino acids. Per the germline V gene, CDR1 is SGHRS and CDR2 is YFSETQ. V shed 3 bases and J 0 bases; nucleotides not matched to a gene: 2. The CDR3: CASSWTSGTSTDTQYF. CDR3 coding DNA: TGCGCCAGCAGCTGGACTAGCGGGACGAGCACAGATACGCAGTATTTT.

This clone was seen a few times. Written as DNA, the CDR3 is TGTGCCATCCAGACATCCTCTGGAAACACCATATATTTT. This translates into CAIQTSSGNTIYF. The chain recombines TRBV10-3 with TRBJ1-3; the D is unclear. The V gene's germline CDR1 is ENHRY and CDR2 SYGVKD. The CDR3 consists of 13 residues. V was pared by 8 bases and J by 0 bases, with 8 bases between.

This chain connects TRBV29-1 to TRBJ2-1; TRBD2 matches at 8 bases. The J segment lost 8 bases and the V segment lost 7 bases, leaving 13 bases of the junction unmatched. Germline lookup yields CDR1 SQVTM and CDR2 ANQGSEA. The CDR3 spans 14 residues. Written as DNA, the CDR3 is TGCAGCGCTAATACGGGACTAGGATCCCATGAGCAGTTCTTC. Protein sequence: CSANTGLGSHEQFF.

The genes are TRBV7-8 and TRBJ2-1; 11 bases are shared with TRBD2. The J segment lost 13 bases and the V segment lost 2 bases, leaving 7 bases of the junction unmatched. Germline CDR1 reads SGHVS; CDR2 reads FQNEAQ. The CDR3 consists of 14 residues. This chain's CDR3 is CASSLTSGSPHQFF. CDR3 nucleotide sequence: TGTGCCAGCAGCTTAACTAGCGGGAGCCCGCATCAGTTCTTC. Supplemented by reference TRBV7-8 and TRBJ2-1, the full variable domain reads GAGVSQSPRYKVAKRGQDVALRCDPISGHVSLFWYQQALGQGPEFLTYFQNEAQLDKSGLPSDRFFAERPEGSVSTLKIQRTQQEDSAVYLCASSLTSGSPHQFFGPGTRLTVL.

This clone occurred a few times. This chain's CDR3 is CASIRGPNYGYTF. In nucleotides, the CDR3 is TGTGCCAGCATCCGCGGCCCCAACTATGGCTACACCTTC. The J gene is TRBJ1-2, the V gene TRBV2; D unclear. The CDR3 is 13 amino acids. Germline V gene data show CDR1 as SNHLY and CDR2 as FYNNEI. V dropped 7 bases and J dropped 2 bases, with 11 bases sitting between them.

V and J are TRBV6-5 and TRBJ1-5, with D possibly being TRBD1 (6 bases). Germline assignment: CDR1 MNHEY and CDR2 SVGAGI. The CDR3 runs to 14 residues. Trimming shortened V by 5 bases and J by 0 bases, and 8 bases separated the two germline ends. The CDR3 protein is CASSPTGSNQPQHF. The CDR3 DNA sequence: TGTGCCAGCAGTCCGACAGGTAGCAATCAGCCCCAGCATTTT.

This chain uses TRBV28 with TRBJ2-1; 7 bases align to TRBD1. This CDR3 contains 15 residues. Germline CDR1 MDHEN, CDR2 SYDVKM. Trimming took 4 bases from V and 4 from J; bases not matched to a gene: 7. CDR3 residues: CASSSSPTGYNEQFF. The CDR3 DNA sequence: TGTGCCAGCAGTTCCTCCCCGACAGGGTACAATGAGCAGTTCTTC.

The chain joins TRBV5-4 to TRBJ2-1; TRBD1 might be the D (5 bases). Germline loops: CDR1 SGHNT, CDR2 YYREEE (reference sequence). This CDR3 has 15 amino acids. V was trimmed by 0 bases and J by 0 bases, leaving 7 bases between them. For the CDR3, the DNA is TGTGCCAGCAGCTTGGGTACAGGCTCCTACAATGAGCAGTTCTTC. This encodes CASSLGTGSYNEQFF.

The chain links TRBV28 to TRBJ1-1; tentative D call: TRBD1 (5 bases). Germline lookup yields CDR1 MDHEN and CDR2 SYDVKM. The germline V and J ends were trimmed by 1 base and 0 bases, with 21 bases remaining between them. The CDR3 runs 19 residues. The CDR3 bases are TGTGCCAGCAGTTTATTTAGGTCGACAGAGGCCTTTTTGAACACTGAAGCTTTCTTT. It yields the protein CASSLFRSTEAFLNTEAFF.

V and J are TRBV6-5 and TRBJ2-1, with 7 bases fitting TRBD1. CDR1 is MNHEY and CDR2 is SVGAGI in the germline V gene. The CDR3 spans 15 residues. V was clipped by 2 bases and J by 2 bases; unmatched bases: 3. The CDR3: CASSYQGDAYNEQFF. The CDR3 DNA is TGTGCCAGCAGTTACCAGGGGGATGCCTACAATGAGCAGTTCTTC.

This clone was counted a few times. The chain carries TRBV5-1 and TRBJ1-2, with TRBD1 identical over 8 bases. The length of the CDR3 is 12 residues. In germline, CDR1 is SGHRS, CDR2 YFSETQ. J lost 7 bases, V lost 9 bases, and 8 bases had no gene match. DNA for the CDR3: TGCGCCACTTCAGACAGGGGCGTTGGCTACACCTTC. This sequence encodes CATSDRGVGYTF.

This chain links TRBV7-9 with TRBJ2-7, with a weak D call TRBD1 (5 bases). The CDR3 runs to 12 residues. CDR1 and CDR2 from the germline V gene are SEHNR and FQNEAQ (reference sequence). V dropped 6 bases and J dropped 4 bases, with 10 bases sitting between them. This chain's CDR3 is CASSPTAYEQYF. CDR3 nucleotide sequence: TGTGCCAGCAGTCCGACAGCTTACGAGCAGTACTTC.

Note on this clone: Other DNA variants within this sample encode the same CDR3. The V and J genes are TRBV5-1 and TRBJ1-1; 8 nucleotides align to TRBD1. V shed 4 bases and J 4 bases; nucleotides not matched to a gene: 3. This CDR3 is built from 13 residues. Per the germline V gene, CDR1 is SGHRS and CDR2 is YFSETQ. The CDR3 reads CASSLGTGTEAFF. Here the CDR3 DNA reads TGCGCCAGCAGCCTTGGGACAGGCACTGAAGCTTTCTTT.

The V gene is TRBV6-1, the J gene TRBJ2-5; D uncertain. The end of the DNA aligns better with TRBJ2-7, so the J call may be wrong. The CDR3 is 10 amino acids. The germline CDR1 and CDR2 sequences are MNHNS and SASEGT. The CDR3 sequence is CASSYYEQYF. The CDR3 nucleotides read TGTGCCAGCAGTTACTACGAGCAGTACTTC.